Below are 14 T cell receptor beta chains sequenced from a single sample in a study of blood T cell repertoires in COVID-19. This table comes from immunoSEQ multiplex PCR, and its TCRdb copy is limited to in-frame clones, with some not included. The sample includes a few hundred thousand clones, around 85% of them seen just once. Material for sequencing was peripheral blood. These receptors originate from a human donor in a cohort sampled during active COVID-19.

The gene calls are TRBV19 and TRBJ2-7; 8 bases line up with TRBD1. Germline V gene data show CDR1 as LNHDA and CDR2 as SQIVND (reference sequence). The CDR3 has 13 amino acids. Trimming removed 5 bases from V and 4 bases from J; junction bases left unmatched: 4. The CDR3 DNA follows: TGTGCCAGTAGTTTCGGACAGGGATACGAGCAGTACTTC. As protein: CASSFGQGYEQYF.

The chain carries TRBV24-1 and TRBJ1-4; perhaps TRBD1 as D (6 bases). This CDR3 spans 15 amino acids. Trimming stripped 3 bases from V and 8 bases from J, with 15 bases between. Per the germline V gene, CDR1 is KGHDR and CDR2 is SFDVKD. The CDR3 DNA reads TGTGCCACCAGTGATAAAACAGGGATTGGCGAAAAACTGTTTTTT. Amino acids: CATSDKTGIGEKLFF.

This clone has only one observation. The chain links TRBV24-1 to TRBJ2-7; tentative D call: TRBD1 (5 bases). CDR1 KGHDR and CDR2 SFDVKD come from the germline V gene. The CDR3 extends over 13 amino acids. The V end was cut by 5 bases, the J end by 3 bases, with 10 bases between. The CDR3 region is CATSVPGIYEQYF. CDR3 nucleotides: TGTGCCACCAGTGTTCCAGGGATCTACGAGCAGTACTTC.

The chain couples TRBV2 to TRBJ2-4; 8 bases line up with TRBD1. Germline V CDR1 and CDR2: SNHLY, FYNNEI. The CDR3 sequence is 14 residues long. V trimming: 4 bases; J trimming: 6 bases; junction bases outside the gene matches: 5. This CDR3 reads CASSAGQGSNIQYF. The CDR3 nucleotides are TGTGCCAGCAGTGCAGGACAGGGATCAAACATTCAGTACTTC.

Here the CDR3 reads CASSRDKNTEAFF. DNA for the CDR3: TGTGCCAGCTCTAGAGACAAGAACACTGAAGCTTTCTTT. The genes are TRBV18 and TRBJ1-1; D is uncertain. The germline V gene has CDR1 KGHSH and CDR2 LQKENI. Trimming left V 6 bases short and J 1 base short, with 9 bases between. This CDR3 spans 13 amino acids.

The chain links TRBV5-4 to TRBJ2-7, with TRBD1 matching over 7 bases. V lost 4 bases, J lost 6 bases, and 4 bases stayed unmatched. From germline, CDR1 is SGHNT and CDR2 YYREEE (reference sequence). The CDR3 consists of 12 residues. The CDR3 sequence: CASSIGTAEQYF. The CDR3 bases are TGTGCCAGCAGCATAGGGACAGCCGAGCAGTACTTC.

This chain links TRBV4-2 with TRBJ2-2, with 9 bases that match TRBD2. Germline CDR1 is LGHNA and CDR2 is YNFKEQ. The CDR3 loop spans 15 amino acids. J gave up 3 bases and V 1 base, and 0 bases lay outside the gene matches. For the CDR3, the DNA is TGTGCCAGCAGCCAAGCTAGCGGGGACACCGGGGAGCTGTTTTTT. It specifies CASSQASGDTGELFF.

This chain connects TRBV10-3 to TRBJ1-5, with TRBD1 as a possible D gene (6 bases). The germline gives CDR1 ENHRY, CDR2 SYGVKD. This CDR3 spans 14 amino acids. V lost 2 bases to trimming and J lost 4 bases, with 9 bases between them. CDR3 in amino acids: CAISEQQGNQPQHF. CDR3 DNA sequence: TGTGCCATCAGTGAGCAACAGGGTAATCAGCCCCAGCATTTT.

The J gene is TRBJ1-5, the V gene TRBV3-1 (or the pseudogene TRBV3-2), with a tentative D call TRBD1 (5 bases). CDR1 and CDR2 from the germline V gene are LGHDT and YNNKEL (reference sequence). The length of the CDR3 is 12 residues. Trimming shortened V by 4 bases and J by 5 bases, and 6 bases separated the two germline ends. CDR3 coding DNA: TGTGCCAGCAGCCCGGGGGATCAGCCCCAGCATTTT. Encoded protein: CASSPGDQPQHF.

The chain employs TRBV15 and TRBJ1-4; 7 bases fit TRBD1. V dropped 0 bases and J dropped 8; count of bases not matched to a gene: 3. The CDR3 totals 14 residues. Per the germline V gene, CDR1 is LNHNV and CDR2 is YYDKDF (reference sequence). In DNA form, the CDR3 reads TGTGCCACCAGCAGAGAGCAGGGGGAAGAAAAACTGTTTTTT. Its protein is CATSREQGEEKLFF.

There are a few counts of this clone. The rearrangement uses TRBV7-6 and TRBJ2-2, with D hard to call. Germline CDR1 and CDR2: SGHVS and FNYEAQ. This CDR3 has 15 amino acids. V was clipped by 3 bases and J by 3 bases, with 11 bases between them. As DNA, the CDR3 is TGTGCCAGCAGCTTTAACCTAGTTGACACCGGGGAGCTGTTTTTT. Protein: CASSFNLVDTGELFF.

The chain joins TRBV27 to TRBJ2-2; maybe TRBD1 (5 bases). Trimming pared 3 bases from V and 2 bases from J, leaving 13 bases between. Germline V gene data show CDR1 as MNHEY and CDR2 as SMNVEV (reference sequence). CDR3 length: 16 residues. CDR3 sequence: CASSFIRQGNTGELFF. CDR3 in DNA: TGTGCCAGCAGTTTTATCCGCCAGGGCAACACCGGGGAGCTGTTTTTT.

V usage is TRBV19 and J usage is TRBJ1-6; D unclear. This CDR3 spans 14 amino acids. V lost 6 bases to trimming and J lost 0 bases, with 6 bases between them. Germline V lookup: CDR1 LNHDA, CDR2 SQIVND (reference sequence). The CDR3 sequence is CASSRDSYNSPLHF. CDR3 coding DNA: TGTGCCAGTAGCCGGGACTCCTATAATTCACCCCTCCACTTT.

The table lists this clone with a count of one. This chain connects TRBV28 to TRBJ2-1; 11 bases are shared with TRBD2. CDR3 size: 15 residues. Trimming removed 8 bases from V and 2 bases from J; junction bases left unmatched: 5. CDR1 is MDHEN, CDR2 SYDVKM, per germline. The CDR3: CASGNSGGAYNEQFF. CDR3 DNA sequence: TGTGCCAGCGGAAATAGCGGGGGGGCCTACAATGAGCAGTTCTTC. Looking up the rest from reference TRBV28 and TRBJ2-1 gives the full variable domain: DVKVTQSSRYLVKRTGEKVFLECVQDMDHENMFWYRQDPGLGLRLIYFSYDVKMKEKGDIPEGYSVSREKKERFSLILESASTNQTSMYLCASGNSGGAYNEQFFGPGTRLTVL.